This passage covers 28 T cell receptor beta chains from one sample sequenced in a study of OX40 agonist ivuxolimab in advanced cancers. The data were produced by immunoSEQ multiplex PCR, yet TCRdb's version contains in-frame clones alone and is incomplete. The sample contains 60,000 to 90,000 clones, roughly 87% of which appear only once. Sample: CD4+ or CD8+ T cells sorted from blood, taken in a trial of the OX40 agonist ivuxolimab. The receptor source for this set is an adult with an advanced solid tumor such as melanoma, head and neck, liver or kidney cancer.

The chain employs TRBV2 and TRBJ1-5; TRBD1 matches 10 bases. Germline CDR1 is SNHLY and CDR2 is FYNNEI. The CDR3 consists of 16 residues. V lost 6 bases and J lost 4; bases outside the gene matches: 9. CDR3 in amino acids: CASRRGGQGRNQPQHF. In DNA, the CDR3 is TGTGCCAGCAGGAGGGGGGGACAGGGGCGGAATCAGCCCCAGCATTTT.

V and J are TRBV2 and TRBJ2-1, with 10 bases lining up with TRBD1. With 6 bases clipped from V and 4 bases from J, the junction kept 6 bases outside the gene matches. This CDR3 has 15 residues. Germline V CDR1 and CDR2: SNHLY, FYNNEI. CDR3 DNA: TGTGCCAGCAGCCCTGACAGGGGGCAGTACAATGAGCAGTTCTTC. Translation: CASSPDRGQYNEQFF. The complete variable domain, with remaining parts taken from reference TRBV2 and TRBJ2-1, reads EPEVTQTPSHQVTQMGQEVILRCVPISNHLYFYWYRQILGQKVEFLVSFYNNEISEKSEIFDDQFSVERPDGSNFTLKIRSTKLEDSAMYFCASSPDRGQYNEQFFGPGTRLTVL.

The chain uses TRBV7-3 and TRBJ1-2, with unresolved D. The germline V gene encodes CDR1 SGHTA and CDR2 FQGTGA. The CDR3 has 14 amino acids. Trimming cost V 1 base and J 5 bases, with 11 bases left between them. The CDR3 loop reads CASSLNPTAYGYTF. The CDR3 nucleotides are TGTGCCAGCAGCTTAAACCCAACAGCTTATGGCTACACCTTC.

The V call is TRBV6-6, the J call TRBJ1-2, with D possibly matching TRBD1 (5 bases). V shed 6 bases and J shed 4 bases, with 18 bases lying between them. From germline, CDR1 is MNHNY and CDR2 SVGAGI (reference sequence). This CDR3 spans 15 amino acids. CDR3 coding DNA: TGTGCCAGCAGCCCCTCTGGAGAGGGGCTCTATGGCTACACCTTC. It encodes CASSPSGEGLYGYTF.

The chain is built from TRBV28 and TRBJ2-5, with a weak D call TRBD2 (5 bases). V gave up 4 bases and J gave up 1 base, with 13 bases separating them. Germline CDR1 reads MDHEN; CDR2 reads SYDVKM. The CDR3 spans 15 residues. In DNA, the CDR3 is TGTGCCAGCAGTTCCACCCGCGAGGGCCAAGAGACCCAGTACTTC. This codes for CASSSTREGQETQYF.

This sequence joins TRBV5-6 and TRBJ2-5, with D uncertain. The germline V and J ends were trimmed by 0 bases and 5 bases, with 17 bases remaining between them. This CDR3 is built from 16 residues. Germline-derived CDR1 and CDR2 are SGHDT and YYEEEE. CDR3 in amino acids: CASSLESDNRWETQYF. In nucleotides, the CDR3 is TGTGCCAGCAGCTTGGAATCTGACAACCGGTGGGAGACCCAGTACTTC.

The V gene is TRBV2, the J gene TRBJ2-1; D not resolved. V was clipped by 5 bases and J by 2 bases, with 13 bases between them. The germline CDR1 and CDR2 sequences are SNHLY and FYNNEI. The CDR3 runs to 15 residues. The CDR3 spells CASSRASLTYNEQFF. In DNA form, the CDR3 reads TGTGCCAGCAGTAGGGCCTCACTAACCTACAATGAGCAGTTCTTC. The full variable domain, rest sourced from reference TRBV2 and TRBJ2-1, is EPEVTQTPSHQVTQMGQEVILRCVPISNHLYFYWYRQILGQKVEFLVSFYNNEISEKSEIFDDQFSVERPDGSNFTLKIRSTKLEDSAMYFCASSRASLTYNEQFFGPGTRLTVL.

V is TRBV18 and J is TRBJ2-3; weak D call: TRBD2 (5 bases). Germline-derived CDR1 and CDR2 are KGHSH and LQKENI. This CDR3 region has 15 residues. V was shortened by 2 bases and J by 5 bases, with 14 bases between the two germline ends. The CDR3 DNA follows: TGTGCCAGCTCACCAGGAAGACGGGGTCAAGATACGCAGTATTTT. Translation: CASSPGRRGQDTQYF.

As to this clone: At the DNA level, this CDR3 is encoded by other sequences in the same sample as well. The CDR3 DNA follows: TGCAGCGTTGAGCCTGGGGGTACAGATACGCAGTATTTT. It codes for CSVEPGGTDTQYF. This chain links TRBV29-1 with TRBJ2-3; the D call may be TRBD1 or TRBD2 (5 bases each). The CDR3 is 13 amino acids. Germline CDR1 SQVTM, CDR2 ANQGSEA. The V end was cut by 3 bases, the J end by 3 bases, with 10 bases between.

This sequence joins TRBV15 and TRBJ1-5, with D possibly being TRBD1 (6 bases). V was clipped by 2 bases and J by 3 bases, with 11 bases between them. The germline CDR1 and CDR2 sequences are LNHNV and YYDKDF (reference sequence). This CDR3 contains 15 residues. The CDR3 coding sequence is TGTGCCACCAGCAGATTCCGGGACATCAATCAGCCCCAGCATTTT. Translated: CATSRFRDINQPQHF.

The J gene is TRBJ1-2, the V gene TRBV6-5; no clear D. V lost 6 bases to trimming and J lost 4 bases, with 12 bases between them. Germline CDR1 and CDR2: MNHEY and SVGAGI. CDR3 length: 13 residues. The CDR3 is CASSLESPYGYTF. The CDR3 nucleotides read TGTGCCAGCAGCTTAGAAAGTCCCTATGGCTACACCTTC.

Here the CDR3 DNA reads TGTGCCAGCAGAACCTACGAGCAGTACTTC. Its protein product is CASRTYEQYF. V is TRBV27 and J is TRBJ2-7; D unresolved. This CDR3 is 10 amino acids long. CDR1 is MNHEY, CDR2 SMNVEV, per germline (reference sequence). V was shortened by 6 bases and J by 2 bases, with 2 bases between the two germline ends.

The chain uses TRBV5-1 and TRBJ2-7; 9 bases map to TRBD1. CDR1 SGHRS and CDR2 YFSETQ come from the germline V gene. The CDR3 runs to 15 residues. Trimming took 4 bases from V and 3 from J; bases not matched to a gene: 8. CDR3 DNA sequence: TGCGCCAGCAGCCTGGGACAGGGAAGAGGCTACGAGCAGTACTTC. Amino acid sequence: CASSLGQGRGYEQYF.

V and J are TRBV15 and TRBJ2-3; 9 bases align to TRBD1. Germline assignment: CDR1 LNHNV and CDR2 YYDKDF (reference sequence). This CDR3 spans 16 amino acids. J gave up 2 bases and V 3 bases, and 6 bases lay outside the gene matches. The CDR3 DNA reads TGTGCCACCAGCAGGGGACAGGGAGTCTTCACAGATACGCAGTATTTT. Amino acids: CATSRGQGVFTDTQYF.

The chain has TRBV30 and TRBJ1-1; 8 positions match TRBD1. CDR1 is GTSNPN and CDR2 is SVGIG in the germline V gene (reference sequence). V was clipped by 3 bases and J by 5 bases; unmatched bases: 5. The CDR3 runs 13 residues. The CDR3 region has the DNA TGTGCCTGGAGACCAACAGGGGGTACTGAAGCTTTCTTT. Translating it yields CAWRPTGGTEAFF.

This rearrangement joins TRBV27 to TRBJ1-6; TRBD1 aligns across 9 bases. CDR1 and CDR2 from the germline V gene are MNHEY and SMNVEV (reference sequence). Trimming cost V 7 bases and J 6 bases; bases outside gene matches: 7. This CDR3 contains 15 residues. CDR3 nucleotide sequence: TGTGCCAGCACCCCCCGGACAGGGGTTAATTCACCCCTCCACTTT. This sequence encodes CASTPRTGVNSPLHF.

This clone was seen a single time. The same CDR3 is also encoded by other DNA sequences in this sample. The rearrangement joins TRBV29-1 to TRBJ1-3; 8 nucleotides match TRBD1. The J segment lost 2 bases and the V segment lost 7 bases, leaving 1 base of the junction unmatched. Germline V gene lookup returns CDR1 SQVTM and CDR2 ANQGSEA. CDR3 size: 12 residues. CDR3 sequence reads: CSGQGTGNTIYF. The CDR3 DNA reads TGCAGCGGACAGGGGACTGGAAACACCATATATTTT.

CDR3 sequence: CASSLAINRYEQYF. In DNA form, the CDR3 reads TGTGCCAGCAGCTTGGCCATAAACAGGTACGAGCAGTACTTC. This chain uses TRBV5-4 with TRBJ2-7, with D tentatively TRBD1 (5 bases). Trimming stripped 0 bases from V and 4 bases from J, with 11 bases between. Per germline, CDR1 SGHNT and CDR2 YYREEE (reference sequence). The CDR3 covers 14 residues.

A note on this clone: An end of the junction does not agree with germline; a read error may underlie this. The CDR3 DNA reads TGTGCCAGCATCACCGGGACTGACTATTGCTACACCTTC. Amino acids: CASITGTDYCYTF. The chain couples TRBV28 to TRBJ1-2; weak D call: TRBD1 (5 bases). Looked up from germline, CDR1 is MDHEN and CDR2 is SYDVKM. The CDR3 is 13 amino acids.

The rearrangement links TRBV7-2 to TRBJ2-2; no clear D. CDR3 size: 15 residues. The germline V gene has CDR1 SGHTA and CDR2 FQGNSA. The V and J ends lost 5 bases and 2 bases respectively, with 12 bases between them. The DNA of the CDR3 is TGTGCCAGCAGCCCGACGGGCTTCAACACCGGGGAGCTGTTTTTT. Residues: CASSPTGFNTGELFF.

This clone was counted a single time. CDR3 coding DNA: TGTGCCAGTAGTATAGGACGGGGGAACACTGAAGCTTTCTTT. Its protein is CASSIGRGNTEAFF. The V gene is TRBV19, the J gene TRBJ1-1, with D uncertain. Trimming removed 1 base from V and 1 base from J, with 7 bases in between. CDR1 is LNHDA, CDR2 SQIVND, per germline (reference sequence). The CDR3 spans 14 residues.

V and J are TRBV10-3 and TRBJ1-2, with 8 bases matching TRBD1. Trimming at V came to 6 bases and at J to 3 bases, leaving 6 bases not matched to a gene. In germline, CDR1 is ENHRY, CDR2 SYGVKD. The CDR3 has 14 residues. The CDR3 region is CAIRDRVRDYGYTF. The CDR3 DNA follows: TGTGCCATCAGGGACAGGGTCCGGGACTATGGCTACACCTTC.

V gene TRBV9 combines with J gene TRBJ1-5; D not resolved. The CDR3 consists of 13 residues. The germline V gene encodes CDR1 SGDLS and CDR2 YYNGEE. V dropped 0 bases and J dropped 4 bases, with 5 bases sitting between them. For the CDR3, the DNA is TGTGCCAGCAGCGTAGACCCAAATCAGCCCCAGCATTTT. Protein sequence: CASSVDPNQPQHF.

The sample holds a few counts of this clone. This chain connects TRBV30 to TRBJ1-6; 7 nucleotides align to TRBD1. This CDR3 has 14 residues. V lost 3 bases, J lost 10 bases, and 9 bases stayed unmatched. The germline gives CDR1 GTSNPN, CDR2 SVGIG (reference sequence). The chain's CDR3 is CAWRGNTGVSPLHF. Here the CDR3 DNA reads TGTGCCTGGAGGGGTAATACAGGGGTCTCACCCCTCCACTTT.

This clone was counted a single time. This chain's CDR3 is CASSPLGQGNQPQHF. In nucleotides, the CDR3 is TGTGCCAGCTCACCACTAGGACAGGGCAATCAGCCCCAGCATTTT. The V call is TRBV18, the J call TRBJ1-5; 7 nucleotides match TRBD1. With V trimmed by 1 base and J by 2 bases, 2 bases remained unmatched. Per germline, CDR1 KGHSH and CDR2 LQKENI. The CDR3 runs to 15 residues.

V and J are TRBV5-1 and TRBJ2-5, with 9 bases that match TRBD1. CDR3 length equals 16 residues. Germline V CDR1 and CDR2: SGHRS, YFSETQ. Unmatched junction bases numbered 7, after V lost 1 base and J lost 3 bases. This chain's CDR3 is CASSLRARDREETQYF. The CDR3 nucleotides read TGCGCCAGCAGCTTGCGGGCCCGGGACAGGGAAGAGACCCAGTACTTC.

The gene calls are TRBV28 and TRBJ1-1, with D maybe TRBD1 (6 bases). This CDR3 region has 15 residues. Germline V gene lookup returns CDR1 MDHEN and CDR2 SYDVKM. V dropped 6 bases and J dropped 4 bases, with 18 bases sitting between them. The CDR3 loop reads CASRVKQGRTTEAFF. In DNA form, the CDR3 reads TGTGCCAGCAGGGTTAAACAGGGTCGAACCACTGAAGCTTTCTTT. The full variable domain, with the rest looked up from reference TRBV28 and TRBJ1-1, is DVKVTQSSRYLVKRTGEKVFLECVQDMDHENMFWYRQDPGLGLRLIYFSYDVKMKEKGDIPEGYSVSREKKERFSLILESASTNQTSMYLCASRVKQGRTTEAFFGQGTRLTVV.

V and J are TRBV5-4 and TRBJ2-1; 8 bases agree with TRBD1. The CDR3 spans 16 residues. Unmatched junction bases numbered 5, after V lost 3 bases and J lost 0 bases. The germline gives CDR1 SGHNT, CDR2 YYREEE (reference sequence). CDR3 DNA sequence: TGTGCCAGCAGCTCCCGGACAGGGAGCTCCTACAATGAGCAGTTCTTC. Translated, it gives CASSSRTGSSYNEQFF.